Presented here are 10 T cell receptor beta chains from one specimen sequenced in a study of PD-1 blockade in classical Hodgkin lymphoma. Sequenced by immunoSEQ multiplex PCR; TCRdb stores in-frame clones only, minus some. Of 95,000 to 100,000 clones in the sample, around 89% were seen once. Each patient relapsed following autologous stem cell transplantation, and prior brentuximab vedotin exposure differed. Sequences were derived from peripheral blood mononuclear cells (PBMCs), sampled before the second cycle of nivolumab. Receptors originate from a human donor with classical Hodgkin lymphoma.

This clone was counted a few times. For the CDR3, the DNA is TGTGCCAGCAGTCGCGGGGGGGGCACAGATACGCAGTATTTT. Protein: CASSRGGGTDTQYF. The rearrangement uses TRBV28 and TRBJ2-3, with TRBD2 matching 9 bases. Trimming at V came to 5 bases and at J to 1 base, leaving 1 base not matched to a gene. Germline CDR1 MDHEN, CDR2 SYDVKM. The CDR3 sequence is 14 residues long.

The V and J genes are TRBV5-4 and TRBJ2-3, with D possibly being TRBD1 (5 bases). V gave up 4 bases and J gave up 0 bases, with 9 bases separating them. Germline loops: CDR1 SGHNT, CDR2 YYREEE (reference sequence). This CDR3 contains 14 residues. Written as DNA, the CDR3 is TGTGCCAGCAGCCAAGACAGAAGCACAGATACGCAGTATTTT. It is translated as CASSQDRSTDTQYF.

The J gene is TRBJ1-1, the V gene TRBV19; D call uncertain. Trimming pared 4 bases from V and 5 bases from J, leaving 17 bases between. Germline lookup yields CDR1 LNHDA and CDR2 SQIVND (reference sequence). The CDR3 has 15 amino acids. The CDR3 reads CASSTVRALRTEAFF. The CDR3 nucleotides are TGTGCCAGTAGTACAGTAAGGGCCCTAAGGACTGAAGCTTTCTTT.

This clone was recorded once. The rearrangement joins TRBV7-2 to TRBJ1-2; tentative D call: TRBD1 (5 bases). Germline V CDR1 and CDR2: SGHTA, FQGNSA. The CDR3 consists of 14 residues. Trimming removed 0 bases at V and 7 bases at J, with 12 bases between. CDR3 coding DNA: TGTGCCAGCAGCTTAGCCCAGGGACCGGGTGGCTACACCTTC. Protein sequence: CASSLAQGPGGYTF.

The chain uses TRBV6-6 and TRBJ1-1; D is unresolved. CDR3 length equals 14 residues. Trimming took 4 bases from V and 0 from J, leaving 9 bases between them. CDR1 is MNHNY, CDR2 SVGAGI, per germline (reference sequence). CDR3 loop: CASSSSIMNTEAFF. The CDR3, as DNA: TGTGCCAGCAGTTCAAGTATCATGAACACTGAAGCTTTCTTT.

CDR3 bases: TGTGCCAGCAACCGCGAAGCGGGCACCGGGGAGCTGTTTTTT. Its translation: CASNREAGTGELFF. This chain connects TRBV14 to TRBJ2-2, with a tentative D call TRBD2 (6 bases). This CDR3 is built from 14 residues. Germline CDR1 reads SGHDN; CDR2 reads FVKESK. Trimming pared 7 bases from V and 4 bases from J, leaving 13 bases between.

The J gene is TRBJ2-7, the V gene TRBV27, with D perhaps matching TRBD1 or TRBD2 (6 bases each). The CDR3 extends over 13 amino acids. Looked up from germline, CDR1 is MNHEY and CDR2 is SMNVEV (reference sequence). V was trimmed by 7 bases and J by 3 bases, leaving 13 bases between them. CDR3 in amino acids: CASTWGAGYEQYF. The DNA of the CDR3 is TGTGCCAGCACCTGGGGGGCTGGCTACGAGCAGTACTTC.

The chain links TRBV6-5 to TRBJ1-2; D is perhaps TRBD1 (5 bases). Germline CDR1 MNHEY, CDR2 SVGAGI. The CDR3 loop spans 16 amino acids. Between the trimmed V and J ends, which lost 4 bases and 4 bases, there was a span of 19 bases. The CDR3 nucleotides are TGTGCCAGCAGTTTTGGTGGGGCTGAGCTGGGCTATGGCTACACCTTC. Amino acids: CASSFGGAELGYGYTF.

This chain joins TRBV28 and TRBJ2-6; 8 nucleotides align to TRBD1. The CDR3 is 21 residues long. V gave up 4 bases and J gave up 0 bases; unmatched junction bases: 17. Looked up from germline, CDR1 is MDHEN and CDR2 is SYDVKM. The CDR3 coding sequence is TGTGCCAGCAGTTCACTCCCCGGACAGGGTTTACCTTCCTCTGGGGCCAACGTCCTGACTTTC. It encodes CASSSLPGQGLPSSGANVLTF.

The chain links TRBV11-2 to TRBJ2-2, with D tentatively TRBD2 (5 bases). Between the trimmed V and J ends, which lost 5 bases and 7 bases, there was a span of 11 bases. CDR1 is SGHAT and CDR2 is FQNNGV in the germline V gene. The CDR3 is made up of 13 amino acids. The CDR3: CASSGAGNGELFF. CDR3 DNA sequence: TGTGCCAGCAGCGGAGCCGGGAACGGGGAGCTGTTTTTT. Using reference TRBV11-2 and TRBJ2-2 for the parts outside the CDR3, the full variable domain is EAGVAQSPRYKIIEKRQSVAFWCNPISGHATLYWYQQILGQGPKLLIQFQNNGVVDDSQLPKDRFSAERLKGVDSTLKIQPAKLEDSAVYLCASSGAGNGELFFGEGSRLTVL.